These 27 T cell receptor beta chains came from one sample sequenced in a study of identical twins. TCRdb called the 5' RACE reads again in MiXCR, with one record for every CDR3 protein. The table includes hundreds of thousands of distinct CDR3 sequences, about a fifth detected once. The same specimen was also included in a second study, on yellow fever vaccine responses in identical twins.

Sequencing was performed on CD4+ T cells sorted from blood. All receptors derive from a woman younger than 30 in good health.

The genes are TRBV5-5 and TRBJ2-3, with D unclear. Germline V gene lookup returns CDR1 SGHKS and CDR2 YYEKEE (reference sequence). This CDR3 comprises 12 residues. V was cut by 10 bases and J by 2 bases, with 11 bases left in between. The CDR3 coding sequence is TGTGCCTCGACCTCCCACACAGATACGCAGTATTTT. It is translated as CASTSHTDTQYF.

V and J are TRBV29-1 and TRBJ2-5; D ambiguous. Per germline, CDR1 SQVTM and CDR2 ANQGSEA. This CDR3 comprises 14 residues. Trimming took off 0 bases at V and 3 bases at J, with 11 bases between the two ends. The CDR3, as DNA: TGCAGCGTTGAAGATCTGGTCAGAAAAGAGACCCAGTACTTC. Translating gives CSVEDLVRKETQYF.

This clonotype has a handful of counts. The J gene is TRBJ1-1, the V gene TRBV11-2, with D hard to call. V was cut by 2 bases and J by 5 bases, with 9 bases left in between. The germline CDR1 and CDR2 sequences are SGHAT and FQNNGV. CDR3 length: 13 amino acids. CDR3 in DNA: TGTGCCAGCAGCTTACCCGGAGGGACTGAAGCTTTCTTT. Translation: CASSLPGGTEAFF. Based on the CDR3 plus reference TRBV11-2 and TRBJ1-1, the full variable domain is EAGVAQSPRYKIIEKRQSVAFWCNPISGHATLYWYQQILGQGPKLLIQFQNNGVVDDSQLPKDRFSAERLKGVDSTLKIQPAKLEDSAVYLCASSLPGGTEAFFGQGTRLTVV.

The chain combines TRBV2 with TRBJ1-5, with a weak D call TRBD1 (5 bases). Trimming shortened V by 11 bases and J by 11 bases, and 16 bases separated the two germline ends. This CDR3 region has 11 residues. Germline assignment: CDR1 SNHLY and CDR2 FYNNEI. CDR3: CAVGGEGSQHF. DNA of the CDR3: TGTGCCGTAGGCGGGGAGGGGTCCCAGCATTTT.

There are many counts of this clonotype. CDR3 DNA: TGTGCCAGCAGCAAAACAATTTTGGACACCGGGGAGCTGTTTTTT. This sequence encodes CASSKTILDTGELFF. This chain joins TRBV12-3 or TRBV12-4 and TRBJ2-2; no clear D gene. V lost 6 bases and J 3 bases, leaving 14 bases between the germline ends. The CDR3 contains 15 residues.

This clonotype was observed a few times. This sequence joins TRBV28 and TRBJ2-7; D call uncertain. V lost 3 bases, J lost 5 bases, and 14 bases lay in between. Per germline, CDR1 MDHEN and CDR2 SYDVKM. The CDR3 totals 14 residues. CDR3 DNA: TGTGCCAGCAGTTTGATCTCTTCTCCCCACGAGCAGTACTTC. It translates to CASSLISSPHEQYF.

Only a few counts were recorded for this clonotype. This chain connects TRBV20-1 to TRBJ2-3, with TRBD2 matching over 9 bases. The V gene end was trimmed by 4 bases and the J gene end by 2 bases; junction bases not matched to a gene: 7. There are 15 residues in the CDR3. The germline V gene has CDR1 DFQATT and CDR2 SNEGSKA (reference sequence). CDR3 DNA: TGCAGTGCTACAGGGACTAGCTGGTACACAGATACGCAGTATTTT. Its translation is CSATGTSWYTDTQYF.

This sequence joins TRBV5-1 and TRBJ2-2, with 8 bases lining up with TRBD1. CDR1 is SGHRS and CDR2 is YFSETQ in the germline V gene. V lost 3 bases to trimming and J lost 5 bases; unmatched junction nucleotides: 12. CDR3 length: 17 amino acids. The DNA for the CDR3 is TGCGCCAGCAGCTCCCGGACAGGGATTGACGGGACCGGGGAGCTGTTTTTT. Protein product: CASSSRTGIDGTGELFF.

The J gene is TRBJ2-7, the V gene TRBV7-8; D not certain. V was shortened by 1 base and J by 3 bases, with 13 bases between the two germline ends. Germline-derived CDR1 and CDR2 are SGHVS and FQNEAQ. The CDR3 is 15 residues long. The CDR3 nucleotides read TGTGCCAGCAGCTTAGTCCCGGGTATGGGCTACGAGCAGTACTTC. Translation gives CASSLVPGMGYEQYF.

This clonotype was seen ten or more times. This rearrangement joins TRBV5-1 to TRBJ2-1, with D perhaps TRBD2 (6 bases). This CDR3 is 16 amino acids long. CDR1 and CDR2 from the germline V gene are SGHRS and YFSETQ. The V end was cut by 0 bases, the J end by 1 base, with 11 bases between. CDR3 bases: TGCGCCAGCAGCTTGGGTGGGACTGATTCCTACAATGAGCAGTTCTTC. Amino acid sequence: CASSLGGTDSYNEQFF.

This clonotype has more than one count but fewer than ten. The chain combines TRBV28 with TRBJ2-1; D call uncertain. The CDR3 covers 13 residues. V was clipped by 4 bases and J by 1 base, with 5 bases between them. Per the germline V gene, CDR1 is MDHEN and CDR2 is SYDVKM. DNA of the CDR3: TGTGCCAGCAGTTCCGTTTCCTACAATGAGCAGTTCTTC. Translation gives CASSSVSYNEQFF.

The table lists this clonotype with a few counts. The chain recombines TRBV5-6 with TRBJ2-2; possible D gene TRBD2, 5 bases. V lost 2 bases and J 6 bases, leaving 17 bases between the germline ends. Germline lookup yields CDR1 SGHDT and CDR2 YYEEEE. The CDR3 has 16 amino acids. The CDR3 coding sequence is TGTGCCAGCAGCTTCGGGCCCGGGGTCGGGCCCGGGGAGCTGTTTTTT. Residues: CASSFGPGVGPGELFF.

This rearrangement joins TRBV24-1 to TRBJ2-3; D is uncertain. Germline V gene lookup returns CDR1 KGHDR and CDR2 SFDVKD. This CDR3 is built from 14 residues. Deletions cut 4 bases from V and 3 bases from J, with 10 bases between. CDR3 nucleotide sequence: TGTGCCACCAGTGACTTTGGCCTTACAGATACGCAGTATTTT. This sequence encodes CATSDFGLTDTQYF.

The rearrangement links TRBV4-1 to TRBJ1-4; TRBD1 matches 11 bases. This CDR3 has 16 residues. CDR1 and CDR2 from the germline V gene are MGHRA and YSYEKL. V lost 4 bases to trimming and J lost 10 bases; unmatched junction nucleotides: 11. The CDR3 spells CASSLRTGGDKGKLFF. In DNA form, the CDR3 reads TGCGCCAGCAGCCTTAGGACAGGGGGCGACAAGGGAAAACTGTTTTTT.

The V call is TRBV20-1, the J call TRBJ2-7, with TRBD1 matching over 7 bases. The germline gives CDR1 DFQATT, CDR2 SNEGSKA (reference sequence). The V gene end was trimmed by 4 bases and the J gene end by 3 bases; junction bases not matched to a gene: 6. The CDR3 runs to 13 residues. CDR3 residues: CSAKGALGYEQYV. The CDR3 DNA reads TGCAGTGCTAAGGGGGCTTTAGGCTACGAGCAGTACGTC.

The chain couples TRBV28 to TRBJ2-1; D unclear. V dropped 3 bases and J dropped 2 bases, with 11 bases sitting between them. Germline CDR1 MDHEN, CDR2 SYDVKM. The CDR3 loop spans 15 amino acids. CDR3 DNA sequence: TGTGCCAGCAGTTTGCCGCGCGACACCTACAATGAGCAGTTCTTC. Translation gives CASSLPRDTYNEQFF.

This clonotype was detected only a few times. This chain links TRBV7-6 with TRBJ1-1; no firm D call. The germline CDR1 and CDR2 sequences are SGHVS and FNYEAQ. The CDR3 is 12 amino acids. V was pared by 4 bases and J by 6 bases, with 9 bases between. The CDR3 region is CASSSIRAEAFF. The CDR3 DNA sequence: TGTGCCAGCAGCTCAATCCGGGCTGAAGCTTTCTTT.

The chain joins TRBV7-9 to TRBJ2-1; possibly TRBD1 for D (6 bases). The CDR3 has 13 residues. The V end lost 0 bases, the J end lost 11 bases, and 11 bases lay between the germline ends. From germline, CDR1 is SEHNR and CDR2 FQNEAQ (reference sequence). DNA of the CDR3: TGTGCCAGCAGCTTAGCGGGGGCGCGTCAGCAGTTCTTC. Translating it yields CASSLAGARQQFF.

The genes are TRBV12-3 or TRBV12-4 and TRBJ1-1, with D unresolved. CDR3 length: 14 residues. Trimming pared 2 bases from V and 4 bases from J, leaving 11 bases between. The CDR3 nucleotides read TGTGCCAGCAGTTTACGCCAGGTGGGCACTGAAGCTTTCTTT. Protein: CASSLRQVGTEAFF.

J is TRBJ2-1 and V is TRBV20-1, with D perhaps TRBD1 or TRBD2 (5 bases each). This CDR3 has 15 residues. Germline V gives CDR1 DFQATT, CDR2 SNEGSKA (reference sequence). Between the trimmed V and J ends, which lost 6 bases and 5 bases, there was a span of 20 bases. The CDR3 sequence is CSAYSSGAGHNEQFF. CDR3 in DNA: TGCAGTGCCTATTCTTCCGGGGCAGGGCACAATGAGCAGTTCTTC.

This clonotype was seen more than once but under ten times. The chain couples TRBV5-1 to TRBJ2-2, with unresolved D. The germline CDR1 and CDR2 sequences are SGHRS and YFSETQ. This CDR3 spans 13 amino acids. V lost 2 bases and J lost 6, with 8 bases in between. Here the CDR3 reads CASSLIGSGELFF. CDR3 nucleotide sequence: TGCGCCAGCAGCTTAATCGGGTCCGGGGAGCTGTTTTTT.

The chain recombines TRBV28 with TRBJ2-2; TRBD1 matches 9 bases. CDR1 is MDHEN, CDR2 SYDVKM, per germline. Losses at the gene ends were 4 bases for V and 1 base for J; bases not matched to a gene: 4. This CDR3 has 16 residues. The CDR3: CASSYRGRMNTGELFF. For the CDR3, the DNA is TGTGCCAGCAGTTACAGGGGGCGGATGAACACCGGGGAGCTGTTTTTT.

This clonotype was seen only a few times. The gene calls are TRBV27 and TRBJ2-7; D is undetermined. Germline V gene data show CDR1 as MNHEY and CDR2 as SMNVEV (reference sequence). This CDR3 comprises 17 residues. Trimming took 6 bases from V and 1 from J, leaving 22 bases between them. The CDR3 DNA reads as TGTGCCAGCAGCCGTGGTTTGGGTCAAACCCCATCCTACGAGCAGTACTTC. Its protein product is CASSRGLGQTPSYEQYF.

This chain uses TRBV20-1 with TRBJ2-7, with D tentatively TRBD1 or TRBD2 (6 bases each). Trimming cost V 6 bases and J 4 bases, with 22 bases left between them. Per germline, CDR1 DFQATT and CDR2 SNEGSKA (reference sequence). This CDR3 is built from 15 residues. Here the CDR3 reads CSAPKLGGLSYEQYF. The CDR3 coding sequence is TGCAGTGCCCCTAAATTAGGGGGACTGTCGTACGAGCAGTACTTC.

CDR3 nucleotides: TGTGCCAGCAGACTAGCGGGCCACAATGAGCAGTTCTTC. Protein product: CASRLAGHNEQFF. The V and J genes are TRBV7-8 and TRBJ2-1; TRBD2 aligns across 9 bases. This CDR3 region has 13 residues. V was clipped by 6 bases and J by 5 bases; unmatched bases: 2. Germline loops: CDR1 SGHVS, CDR2 FQNEAQ.

Only a few counts were recorded for this clonotype. This chain links TRBV11-1 with TRBJ2-1, with D uncertain. Trimming took off 0 bases at V and 0 bases at J, with 15 bases between the two ends. This CDR3 is 18 amino acids long. In germline, CDR1 is SGHAT, CDR2 FQDESV (reference sequence). The CDR3 DNA follows: TGTGCCAGCAGCTTAGCGGGCACCTTACGGCGCTCCTACAATGAGCAGTTCTTC. This translates into CASSLAGTLRRSYNEQFF.

This chain links TRBV20-1 with TRBJ2-1, with TRBD2 as a possible D gene (5 bases). With 6 bases removed from V and 9 bases from J, the gap between germline ends came to 18 bases. Germline V gives CDR1 DFQATT, CDR2 SNEGSKA (reference sequence). This CDR3 comprises 13 residues. CDR3 region: CSAPPPSSSEQFF. In DNA form, the CDR3 reads TGCAGTGCGCCACCCCCTAGCTCCAGTGAGCAGTTCTTC.